This T cell receptor beta chain was recorded in a study of blood T cell repertoires in COVID-19. This CDR3 is built from 17 residues. The authors' processing: For nucleated cells, counts were estimated from reference gene primer amplification. Method: immunoSEQ multiplex PCR; TCRdb's copy keeps in-frame clones and lacks some. D and trimming were read from the DNA, whereas the V and J calls and clone size are those reported in that table. The repertoire consists of around 30,000 clones, with approximately 71% occurring once and the leading ten covering roughly 17%. The TCR was taken from a human donor in a cohort sampled during active COVID-19. The source material was peripheral blood. The chain combines TRBV1 with TRBJ1-1; the table's TRBD1 call for D was not verified on the DNA. TRBV1 corresponds to a pseudogene. This CDR3 is CTSSQVYRDRANTEAFF. For the CDR3, the DNA is TGCACCAGCAGCCAAGTCTACAGGGACAGGGCGAACACTGAAGCTTTCTTT.